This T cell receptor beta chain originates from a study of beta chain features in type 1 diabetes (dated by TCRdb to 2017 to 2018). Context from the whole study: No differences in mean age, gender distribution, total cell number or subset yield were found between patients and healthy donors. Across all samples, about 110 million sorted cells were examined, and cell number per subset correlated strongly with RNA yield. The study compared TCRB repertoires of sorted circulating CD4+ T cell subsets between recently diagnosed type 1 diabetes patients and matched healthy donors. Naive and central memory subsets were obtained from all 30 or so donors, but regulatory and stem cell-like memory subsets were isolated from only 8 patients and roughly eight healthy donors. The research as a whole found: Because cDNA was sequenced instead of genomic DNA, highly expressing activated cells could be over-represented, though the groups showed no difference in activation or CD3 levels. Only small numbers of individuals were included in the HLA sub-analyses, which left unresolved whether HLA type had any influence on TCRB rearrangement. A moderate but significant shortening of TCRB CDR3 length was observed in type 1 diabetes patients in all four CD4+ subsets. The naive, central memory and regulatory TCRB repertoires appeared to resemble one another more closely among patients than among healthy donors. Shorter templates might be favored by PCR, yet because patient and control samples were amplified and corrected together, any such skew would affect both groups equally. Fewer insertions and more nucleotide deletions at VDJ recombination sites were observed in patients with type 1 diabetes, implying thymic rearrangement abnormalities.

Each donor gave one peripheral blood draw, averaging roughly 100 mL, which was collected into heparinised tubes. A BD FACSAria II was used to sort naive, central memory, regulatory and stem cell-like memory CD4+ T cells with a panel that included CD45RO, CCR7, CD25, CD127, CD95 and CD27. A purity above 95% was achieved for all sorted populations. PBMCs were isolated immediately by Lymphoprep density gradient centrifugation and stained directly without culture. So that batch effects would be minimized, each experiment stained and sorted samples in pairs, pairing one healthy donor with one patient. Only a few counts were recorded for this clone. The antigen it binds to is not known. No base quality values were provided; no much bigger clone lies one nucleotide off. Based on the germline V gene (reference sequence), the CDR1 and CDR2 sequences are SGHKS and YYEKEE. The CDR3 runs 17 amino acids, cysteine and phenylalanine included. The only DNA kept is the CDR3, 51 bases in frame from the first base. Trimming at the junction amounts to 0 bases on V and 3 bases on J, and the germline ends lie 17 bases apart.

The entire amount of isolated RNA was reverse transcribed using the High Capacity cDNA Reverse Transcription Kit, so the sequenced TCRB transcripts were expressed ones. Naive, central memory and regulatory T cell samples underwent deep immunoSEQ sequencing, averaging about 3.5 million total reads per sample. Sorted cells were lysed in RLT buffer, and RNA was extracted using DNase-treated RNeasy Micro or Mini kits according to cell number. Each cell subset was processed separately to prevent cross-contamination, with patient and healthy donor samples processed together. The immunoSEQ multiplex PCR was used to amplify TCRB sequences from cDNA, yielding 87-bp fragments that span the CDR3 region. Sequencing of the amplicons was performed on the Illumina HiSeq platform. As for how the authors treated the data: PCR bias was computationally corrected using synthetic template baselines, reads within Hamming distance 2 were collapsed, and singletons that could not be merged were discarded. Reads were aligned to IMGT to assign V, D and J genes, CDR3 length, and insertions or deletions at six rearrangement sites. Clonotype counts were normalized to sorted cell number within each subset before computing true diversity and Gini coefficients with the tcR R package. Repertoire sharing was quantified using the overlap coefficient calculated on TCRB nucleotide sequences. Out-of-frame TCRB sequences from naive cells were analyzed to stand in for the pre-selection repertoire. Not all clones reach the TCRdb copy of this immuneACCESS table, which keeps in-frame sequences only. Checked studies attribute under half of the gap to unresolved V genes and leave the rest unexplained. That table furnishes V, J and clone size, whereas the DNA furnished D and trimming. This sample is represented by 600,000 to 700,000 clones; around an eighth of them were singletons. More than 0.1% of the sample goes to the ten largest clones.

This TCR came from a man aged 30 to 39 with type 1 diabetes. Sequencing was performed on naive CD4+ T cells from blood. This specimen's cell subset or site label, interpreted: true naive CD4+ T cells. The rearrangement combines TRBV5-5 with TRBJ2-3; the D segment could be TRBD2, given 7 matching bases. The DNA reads TGTGCCAGCAGCTTGGACGGGCGGGGGCGAGGGACAGATACGCAGTATTTT. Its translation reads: CASSLDGRGRGTDTQYF.